These 22 T cell receptor beta chains originate from one sample sequenced in a study of cytomegalovirus exposure and HLA in healthy donors. PCR primers comprised 60 Vbeta and 13 Jbeta primers. Clones were read by immunoSEQ multiplex PCR, and TCRdb kept only the in-frame ones, dropping some. The sample has approximately 120,000 clones; around 80% are singletons. Sequencing used PBMCs. The receptors were sampled from a man between 45 and 60 years old in good health and CMV-seronegative.

This chain joins TRBV5-6 and TRBJ2-7, with D perhaps matching TRBD1 (6 bases). CDR1 SGHDT and CDR2 YYEEEE come from the germline V gene. The germline V and J ends were trimmed by 2 bases and 6 bases, with 15 bases remaining between them. The CDR3 loop spans 14 amino acids. CDR3 in DNA: TGTGCCAGCAGCTTTTCGCAGGGGATACGCGAGCAGTACTTC. It is translated as CASSFSQGIREQYF.

The V gene is TRBV7-9, the J gene TRBJ1-3; tentatively, D is TRBD1 (5 bases). Germline CDR1 reads SEHNR; CDR2 reads FQNEAQ (reference sequence). The CDR3 totals 15 residues. Trimming stripped 5 bases from V and 0 bases from J, with 11 bases between. As DNA, the CDR3 is TGTGCCAGCAGCCCTCCAGGGTCCTCTGGAAACACCATATATTTT. It encodes CASSPPGSSGNTIYF.

This chain uses TRBV29-1 with TRBJ1-1; a possible D gene is TRBD1 (5 bases). The V end was cut by 4 bases, the J end by 6 bases, with 18 bases between. The CDR3 has 14 amino acids. Looked up from germline, CDR1 is SQVTM and CDR2 is ANQGSEA. CDR3: CSVAQSQGWAEAFF. DNA for the CDR3: TGCAGCGTTGCCCAATCCCAGGGTTGGGCTGAAGCTTTCTTT.

Comment on this clone: Distinct nucleotide sequences in the sample also encode this CDR3. V gene TRBV4-1 combines with J gene TRBJ2-1; the match to TRBD2 covers 10 bases. The CDR3 runs 17 residues. V lost 3 bases, J lost 2 bases, and 7 bases stayed unmatched. Germline CDR1 and CDR2: MGHRA and YSYEKL. CDR3 DNA sequence: TGCGCCAGCAGCCAGGGATCCAGCGGGGGGGCCTACAATGAGCAGTTCTTC. Encoded protein: CASSQGSSGGAYNEQFF.

This clone was detected a few times. CDR3 nucleotide sequence: TGTGCCAGCAGTCGTTCGACCGGGGATACGCAGTATTTT. This sequence encodes CASSRSTGDTQYF. The rearrangement links TRBV2 to TRBJ2-3; D gene uncertain. This CDR3 comprises 13 residues. The V end lost 5 bases, the J end lost 6 bases, and 12 bases lay between the germline ends. Germline V gives CDR1 SNHLY, CDR2 FYNNEI.

This clone appeared once. The chain is built from TRBV29-1 and TRBJ2-3; TRBD2 might be the D (5 bases). CDR1 SQVTM and CDR2 ANQGSEA come from the germline V gene. Trimming removed 6 bases from V and 1 base from J, with 5 bases in between. This CDR3 spans 11 amino acids. The CDR3 nucleotides read TGCAGCGTCGGGGGCACAGATACGCAGTATTTT. It yields the protein CSVGGTDTQYF.

This clone appeared once. The chain carries TRBV6-5 and TRBJ2-5; weak D call: TRBD1 (6 bases). The CDR3 covers 13 residues. Germline V gene lookup returns CDR1 MNHEY and CDR2 SVGAGI. Trimming stripped 2 bases from V and 3 bases from J, with 7 bases between. The CDR3 nucleotides are TGTGCCAGCAGTTACCCAGGGGAAGAGACCCAGTACTTC. Translation: CASSYPGEETQYF.

The DNA for the CDR3 is TGTGCCAGCAGCCCCCAGGGGGCGGGGGAGCAGTACTTC. This gives the protein CASSPQGAGEQYF. The rearrangement links TRBV7-2 to TRBJ2-7; TRBD1 matches 8 bases. The CDR3 runs to 13 residues. Germline V CDR1 and CDR2: SGHTA, FQGNSA. Germline trimming cut 5 bases from V and 7 bases from J; bases unmatched to any gene: 7.

This clone was found a few times. The CDR3 region has the DNA TGTGCCAGCTCACGGTCACAGGGCCACACAGATACGCAGTATTTT. As protein: CASSRSQGHTDTQYF. The genes are TRBV18 and TRBJ2-3; D is possibly TRBD1 (6 bases). V shed 4 bases and J shed 2 bases, with 13 bases lying between them. This CDR3 comprises 15 residues. Looked up from germline, CDR1 is KGHSH and CDR2 is LQKENI.

The chain carries TRBV9 and TRBJ2-7; possible D gene TRBD2, 5 bases. V lost 0 bases, J lost 0 bases, and 13 bases lay in between. Germline-derived CDR1 and CDR2 are SGDLS and YYNGEE. CDR3 size: 16 residues. The CDR3 DNA is TGTGCCAGCAGCGTAGGTCCCACTACTAGCTCCTACGAGCAGTACTTC. Translating it yields CASSVGPTTSSYEQYF. Full variable domain (rest looked up from reference TRBV9 and TRBJ2-7): DSGVTQTPKHLITATGQRVTLRCSPRSGDLSVYWYQQSLDQGLQFLIQYYNGEERAKGNILERFSAQQFPDLHSELNLSSLELGDSALYFCASSVGPTTSSYEQYFGPGTRLTVT.

This chain links TRBV15 with TRBJ1-2; 7 nucleotides align to TRBD1. The CDR3 consists of 14 residues. V was clipped by 5 bases and J by 0 bases; unmatched bases: 3. Germline loops: CDR1 LNHNV, CDR2 YYDKDF (reference sequence). The DNA for the CDR3 is TGTGCCACCAGCCGTGGACAGGCTAACTATGGCTACACCTTC. Residues: CATSRGQANYGYTF.

A single count supports this clone. The gene calls are TRBV10-1 and TRBJ2-5; D is uncertain. The DNA matches TRBJ2-7 better at its end, which makes the J call doubtful. CDR3 length: 13 residues. Germline CDR1 and CDR2: WNHNN and SYGVQD (reference sequence). CDR3 region: CASSELVPYEQYF. CDR3 DNA sequence: TGCGCCAGCAGTGAGCTAGTTCCCTACGAGCAGTACTTC.

The V and J genes are TRBV6-5 and TRBJ1-4; D is undetermined. The CDR3 has 15 amino acids. The V gene lost 4 bases and the J gene lost 5 bases, with 14 bases spanning the gap. Germline V gene lookup returns CDR1 MNHEY and CDR2 SVGAGI. The CDR3 nucleotides read TGTGCCAGCAGTTCCTATCCCGAGAGGAATGAAAAACTGTTTTTT. This translates into CASSSYPERNEKLFF.

The chain links TRBV18 to TRBJ2-7, with D hard to call. This CDR3 spans 14 amino acids. From germline, CDR1 is KGHSH and CDR2 LQKENI. V lost 0 bases, J lost 2 bases, and 8 bases lay in between. Here the CDR3 reads CASSPPADTYEQYF. CDR3 DNA: TGTGCCAGCTCACCACCGGCGGATACCTACGAGCAGTACTTC.

This chain joins TRBV6-1 and TRBJ1-6, with 11 bases identical to TRBD1. Germline V gene lookup returns CDR1 MNHNS and CDR2 SASEGT. Unmatched junction bases numbered 10, after V lost 4 bases and J lost 14 bases. The CDR3 sequence is 15 residues long. Written as DNA, the CDR3 is TGTGCCAGCAGTGTGGGGGGACAGGGGGTATTTGCCCTCCACTTT. The encoded protein is CASSVGGQGVFALHF.

The chain links TRBV2 to TRBJ1-2; 10 nucleotides line up with TRBD1. The germline gives CDR1 SNHLY, CDR2 FYNNEI. The CDR3 contains 14 residues. With V trimmed by 4 bases and J by 8 bases, 7 bases remained unmatched. CDR3 DNA: TGTGCCAGCAGTGGGGACAGGGGTTTATGGGGCTACACCTTC. Translation gives CASSGDRGLWGYTF.

The rearrangement joins TRBV4-1 to TRBJ1-2, with 8 bases lining up with TRBD1. The V gene's germline CDR1 is MGHRA and CDR2 YSYEKL. After removal of 0 bases from V and 4 bases from J, the junction contained 7 bases not matched to a gene. CDR3 length: 16 amino acids. The CDR3 here is CASSQDKTGDFYGYTF. Written as DNA, the CDR3 is TGCGCCAGCAGCCAAGATAAGACAGGGGATTTCTATGGCTACACCTTC.

V is TRBV4-2 and J is TRBJ2-2, with D maybe TRBD1 (5 bases). Deletions cut 2 bases from V and 1 base from J, with 11 bases between. The CDR3 loop spans 16 amino acids. The V gene's germline CDR1 is LGHNA and CDR2 YNFKEQ. The CDR3 is CASSQHPQGNTGELFF. CDR3 coding DNA: TGTGCCAGCAGCCAACATCCTCAGGGGAACACCGGGGAGCTGTTTTTT.

The rearrangement uses TRBV10-2 and TRBJ2-3, with 14 bases that match TRBD2. CDR1 and CDR2 from the germline V gene are WSHSY and SAAADI. V shed 2 bases and J 4 bases; nucleotides not matched to a gene: 5. The CDR3 covers 17 residues. The CDR3 sequence is CASSEPTSGGAPDTQYF. CDR3 nucleotide sequence: TGCGCCAGCAGTGAGCCGACTAGCGGGGGGGCCCCAGATACGCAGTATTTT.

This chain joins TRBV5-1 and TRBJ2-1; TRBD1 might be the D (6 bases). From germline, CDR1 is SGHRS and CDR2 YFSETQ. Trimming removed 0 bases at V and 6 bases at J, with 16 bases between. The CDR3 spans 16 residues. The CDR3 coding sequence is TGCGCCAGCAGCTTGGGGGGCGCACAGGGATCCAATGAGCAGTTCTTC. It codes for CASSLGGAQGSNEQFF.

In regard to this clone: The same CDR3 is also encoded by other DNA sequences in this sample. V gene TRBV5-4 combines with J gene TRBJ1-2; tentatively, D is TRBD1 (5 bases). This CDR3 is built from 12 residues. V was clipped by 4 bases and J by 5 bases, with 9 bases between them. CDR1 is SGHNT and CDR2 is YYREEE in the germline V gene (reference sequence). The CDR3 region is CASSLDSYGYTF. The CDR3 DNA follows: TGTGCCAGCAGCCTAGACAGTTATGGCTACACCTTC.

The rearrangement uses TRBV6-1 and TRBJ2-1; 8 bases are shared with TRBD1. CDR1 is MNHNS and CDR2 is SASEGT in the germline V gene. CDR3 length equals 13 residues. After removal of 11 bases from V and 6 bases from J, the junction contained 9 bases not matched to a gene. CDR3 residues: CACKGQGFNEQFF. CDR3 coding DNA: TGTGCCTGCAAAGGACAGGGCTTCAATGAGCAGTTCTTC.